This T cell receptor (beta chain) was observed in a study of metastatic and nonmetastatic thyroid tumors. Study-wide background: Repertoires from blood and tumor or nodule tissue of malignant and benign thyroid patients were compared. Study results and caveats: In both blood and tumor samples, TCR beta diversity was reported significantly higher for malignant than benign nodules.

In the original analysis: A papillary thyroid cancer distant-metastasis classifier was built from CDR3 differences across clinicopathological groups. TCRdb reanalyzed the PCR reads via MiXCR. What appears here as the V and J calls and clone size reflects TCRdb's work, not the paper's. The data contain approximately 11,000 clones, under 30% of them seen just once; the ten biggest clones take up about 22%. The count of this clone is one. The target antigen is unknown. The CDR3 loop spans 16 amino acids. From germline, CDR1 is SGHAT and CDR2 FQDESV (reference sequence). Trimming cost V 4 bases and J 0 bases; bases outside gene matches: 7. None of the patients had undergone any treatment ahead of thyroid surgery.

The TCR originated in a male donor with papillary thyroid cancer or a benign thyroid nodule (not recorded which). Some clones in this sample may be carry-over from other donors' samples. Sequenced: adjacent normal tissue. The rearrangement uses TRBV11-1 and TRBJ2-7; 9 nucleotides agree with TRBD1. This CDR3 is CASSSWGQGSSYEQYF. CDR3 bases: TGTGCCAGCAGCTCGTGGGGACAGGGTTCCTCCTACGAGCAGTACTTC.